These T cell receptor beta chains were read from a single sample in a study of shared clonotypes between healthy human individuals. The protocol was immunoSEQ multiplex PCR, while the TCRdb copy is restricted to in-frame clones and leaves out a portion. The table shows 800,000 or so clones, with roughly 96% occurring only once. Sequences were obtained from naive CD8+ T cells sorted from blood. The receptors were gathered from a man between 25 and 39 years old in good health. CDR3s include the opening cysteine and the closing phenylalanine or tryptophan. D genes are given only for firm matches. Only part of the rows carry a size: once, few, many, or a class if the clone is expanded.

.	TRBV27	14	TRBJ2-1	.	CASTRGGPYNEQFF	TGTGCCAGTACCAGGGGGGGTCCCTACAATGAGCAGTTCTTC
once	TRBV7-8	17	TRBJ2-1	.	CASSLGGIWTVYNEQFF	TGTGCCAGCAGCTTAGGGGGGATTTGGACAGTCTACAATGAGCAGTTCTTC
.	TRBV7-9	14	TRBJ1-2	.	CASSRPDKGYGYTF	TGTGCCAGCAGCCGACCCGACAAGGGCTATGGCTACACCTTC
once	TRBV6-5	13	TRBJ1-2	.	CASRTTFPYGYTF	TGTGCCAGCAGGACGACGTTTCCCTATGGCTACACCTTC
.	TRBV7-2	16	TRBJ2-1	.	CASGPVGGLQYNEQFF	TGTGCCAGCGGCCCGGTGGGGGGACTGCAGTACAATGAGCAGTTCTTC
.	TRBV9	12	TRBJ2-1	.	CASSGGYNEQFF	TGTGCCAGCAGCGGGGGTTACAATGAGCAGTTCTTC
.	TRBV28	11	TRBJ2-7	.	CASSLNREQYF	TGTGCCAGCAGTTTAAATCGTGAGCAGTACTTC
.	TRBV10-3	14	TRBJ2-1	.	CAISEGTGYNEQFF	TGTGCCATCAGTGAGGGGACTGGTTACAATGAGCAGTTCTTC
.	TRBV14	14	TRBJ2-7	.	CASSPSGTFYEQYF	TGTGCCAGCAGCCCATCGGGGACCTTCTACGAGCAGTACTTC
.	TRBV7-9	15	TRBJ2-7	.	CASSLGLLSSYEQYF	TGTGCCAGCAGCTTAGGACTTCTCTCCTCCTACGAGCAGTACTTC
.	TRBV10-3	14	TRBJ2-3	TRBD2	CAISEGTSVGTQYF	TGTGCCATCAGTGAGGGGACTAGTGTGGGTACGCAGTATTTT
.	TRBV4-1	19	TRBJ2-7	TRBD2	CASSQGSSGTRYEYYEQYF	TGCGCCAGCAGCCAAGGGTCTAGCGGGACTCGATATGAATACTACGAGCAGTACTTC